The sequence of this T cell receptor beta chain was determined in a study of shared T cell receptors in the human thymus. Trimming took off 1 base at V and 3 bases at J, with 7 bases between the two ends. Per the germline V gene, CDR1 is GTSNPN and CDR2 is SVGIG (reference sequence). This CDR3 is 12 amino acids long. Repertoires were generated with immunoSEQ multiplex PCR, while TCRdb's copy carries only in-frame clones and drops some. Of roughly 560,000 clones in the sample, about four fifths were seen once. These data are also associated with another study on human thymus T cells. That source reports: Related research found strongly overlapping thymic repertoires in unrelated individuals.

The chain recombines TRBV30 with TRBJ2-7; D gene unclear. Sequenced sample: thymocytes. This receptor was taken from a boy under two years old with a congenital heart defect. CDR3 in amino acids: CAWSGRIYEQYF. In DNA form, the CDR3 reads TGTGCCTGGAGTGGTAGAATCTACGAGCAGTACTTC.